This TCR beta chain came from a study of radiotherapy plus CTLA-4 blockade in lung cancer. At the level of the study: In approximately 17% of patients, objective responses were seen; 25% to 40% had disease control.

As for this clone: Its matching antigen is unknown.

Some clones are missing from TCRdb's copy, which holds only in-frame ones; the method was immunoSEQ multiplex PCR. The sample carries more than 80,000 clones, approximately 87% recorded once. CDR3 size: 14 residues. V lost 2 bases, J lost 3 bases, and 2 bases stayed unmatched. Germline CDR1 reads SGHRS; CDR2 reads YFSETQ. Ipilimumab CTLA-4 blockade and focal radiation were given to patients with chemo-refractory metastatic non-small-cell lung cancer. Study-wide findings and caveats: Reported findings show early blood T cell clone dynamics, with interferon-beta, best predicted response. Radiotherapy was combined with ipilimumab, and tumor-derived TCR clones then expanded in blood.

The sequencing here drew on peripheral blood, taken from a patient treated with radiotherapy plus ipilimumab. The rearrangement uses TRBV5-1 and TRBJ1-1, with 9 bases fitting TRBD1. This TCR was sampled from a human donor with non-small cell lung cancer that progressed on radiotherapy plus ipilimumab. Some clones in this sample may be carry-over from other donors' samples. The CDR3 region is CASSFGTGHTEAFF. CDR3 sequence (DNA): TGCGCCAGCAGCTTTGGGACAGGGCACACTGAAGCTTTCTTT.